This T cell receptor beta chain was documented in a study of T cells expressing NK-cell markers. Study information: CD3+CD56+NKG2C+, CD3+CD56+NKG2C- and CD3+CD56-NKG2C+ T cells, once sorted, supplied the TCR beta repertoires. The eight sequenced donors comprised seven who were HCMV-seropositive and one who was seronegative.

The CDR3 contains 15 residues. Germline assignment: CDR1 DFQATT and CDR2 SNEGSKA (reference sequence). TCRdb reprocessed the 5' RACE reads, with one entry per CDR3 protein and no DNA. The sample's table shows some 450,000 distinct CDR3 sequences. A note on this clonotype: Its antigen remains unidentified.

Findings of the study overall: Expanded clones of NKG2C+ T cells had an unclear HCMV specificity. The CD3+CD56-NKG2C+ fraction of a few donors was also led by these clonotypes.

The receptor's source is a woman between 18 and 75 years old in good health. Sequenced sample: blood T cells: a sorted CD56 or NKG2C T cell subset, CD4+ or CD8+ T cells, or bulk PBMC T cells (not recorded which). The chain couples TRBV20-1 to TRBJ2-2; the TCRdb D gene call, TRBD2, has no DNA to confirm it. This CDR3 reads CSARVSSGGAGELFF.